The present T cell receptor beta chain was sequenced within a study of type 1 regulatory T cells. Study summary: This in vitro CD4 product, T-allo10, is enriched for Tr1 cells and alloantigen-specific.

TCRdb reprocessed the reads via MiXCR and lists one record per CDR3 protein. Of roughly 67,000 distinct CDR3 sequences detected, 63% appear once; the ten largest clones hold 6% to 9%. Of note for this clonotype: The antigen remains unidentified.

The graft donor-derived T-allo10 cells reportedly recognize host alloantigens, are anergic, and suppress alloantigen-specifically. The sequence derives from a human donor in good health. The material sequenced was cultured T cells, either the whole culture or a sorted T cell fraction (not recorded which). Subset here: Tr1-enriched cell product generated in vitro against host alloantigens.

DNA of the CDR3: TGTGCTAGGGGTAATCAAGAGACCCAGTACTTC. Translation: CARGNQETQYF. The rearrangement links TRBV2 to TRBJ2-5; the D gene is possibly TRBD1 (5 bases). CDR1 is SNHLY and CDR2 is FYNNEI in the germline V gene. The CDR3 runs 11 residues. The entire variable domain, with the rest obtained from reference TRBV2 and TRBJ2-5, is as follows: EPEVTQTPSHQVTQMGQEVILRCVPISNHLYFYWYRQILGQKVEFLVSFYNNEISEKSEIFDDQFSVERPDGSNFTLKIRSTKLEDSAMYFCARGNQETQYFGPGTRLLVL.